The 9 T cell receptor beta chains presented below share a single source sample, sequenced in a study of blood T cell repertoires in COVID-19. The protocol was immunoSEQ multiplex PCR, while the TCRdb copy is restricted to in-frame clones and leaves out a portion. The sample contains about 110,000 clones, 70% to 80% of which appear only once. The sequencing input was peripheral blood. The receptors derive from a man between 65 and 85 years old with active or convalescent COVID-19.

The rearrangement joins TRBV5-1 to TRBJ1-5; a weak D match, TRBD1 (6 bases). V lost 4 bases to trimming and J lost 4 bases, with 12 bases between them. The CDR3 is made up of 14 amino acids. Germline assignment: CDR1 SGHRS and CDR2 YFSETQ. CDR3 sequence (DNA): TGCGCCAGCAGCCCCGGGACAACAAATCAGCCCCAGCATTTT. Residues: CASSPGTTNQPQHF. The complete variable domain, with remaining parts taken from reference TRBV5-1 and TRBJ1-5, reads KAGVTQTPRYLIKTRGQQVTLSCSPISGHRSVSWYQQTPGQGLQFLFEYFSETQRNKGNFPGRFSGRQFSNSRSEMNVSTLELGDSALYLCASSPGTTNQPQHFGDGTRLSIL.

The V call is TRBV19, the J call TRBJ1-3; D is uncertain. The CDR3 consists of 15 residues. V was pared by 7 bases and J by 4 bases, with 17 bases between. Germline V gene sequence: CDR1 LNHDA, CDR2 SQIVND (reference sequence). CDR3 coding DNA: TGTGCCAGTATACTCAAGGAGTCACCGGGAAACACCATATATTTT. Translation: CASILKESPGNTIYF.

V is TRBV5-1 and J is TRBJ1-2; possible D gene TRBD1, 5 bases. This CDR3 has 15 residues. V dropped 4 bases and J dropped 5 bases, with 18 bases sitting between them. Germline-derived CDR1 and CDR2 are SGHRS and YFSETQ. CDR3 loop: CASSLGEQVNYGYTF. The DNA for the CDR3 is TGCGCCAGCAGCCTTGGTGAACAGGTTAATTATGGCTACACCTTC.

V usage is TRBV28 and J usage is TRBJ1-5, with 9 bases matching TRBD1. This CDR3 has 16 amino acids. Trimming cost V 4 bases and J 5 bases; bases outside gene matches: 9. Germline CDR1 and CDR2: MDHEN and SYDVKM. The CDR3 sequence is CASSSTRDREDQPQHF. In DNA, the CDR3 is TGTGCCAGCAGTTCCACCCGGGACAGGGAGGATCAGCCCCAGCATTTT.

The J gene is TRBJ1-2, the V gene TRBV6-5; D is possibly TRBD1 (6 bases). Trimming removed 5 bases from V and 4 bases from J, with 11 bases in between. This CDR3 comprises 13 residues. Germline V gives CDR1 MNHEY, CDR2 SVGAGI. CDR3 amino acids: CASSTGWSYGYTF. The CDR3 DNA reads as TGTGCCAGCAGTACAGGGTGGAGCTATGGCTACACCTTC.

V usage is TRBV6-5 and J usage is TRBJ1-1; D call uncertain. Germline V lookup: CDR1 MNHEY, CDR2 SVGAGI. Trimming stripped 6 bases from V and 1 base from J, with 12 bases between. This CDR3 spans 14 amino acids. The chain's CDR3 is CASRPGIWNTEAFF. As DNA, the CDR3 is TGTGCCAGCAGGCCCGGGATCTGGAACACTGAAGCTTTCTTT.

The chain has TRBV5-1 and TRBJ2-7; 11 nucleotides line up with TRBD1. CDR3 size: 16 residues. V shed 4 bases and J 9 bases; nucleotides not matched to a gene: 15. From germline, CDR1 is SGHRS and CDR2 YFSETQ. This CDR3 reads CASSLTWDRGAQGQYF. For the CDR3, the DNA is TGCGCCAGCAGCCTGACTTGGGACAGGGGGGCTCAGGGGCAGTACTTC.

This clone was recorded only once. This chain uses TRBV6-5 with TRBJ2-7; 9 nucleotides match TRBD1. Germline V gene sequence: CDR1 MNHEY, CDR2 SVGAGI. The CDR3 covers 13 residues. The V gene end was trimmed by 5 bases and the J gene end by 6 bases; junction bases not matched to a gene: 5. In DNA form, the CDR3 reads TGTGCCAGCAGTCCCAAGACAGGGGGCGAGCAGTACTTC. It translates to CASSPKTGGEQYF.

This chain uses TRBV7-2 with TRBJ2-7, with 8 bases fitting TRBD1. Germline CDR1 reads SGHTA; CDR2 reads FQGNSA. V dropped 6 bases and J dropped 3; count of bases not matched to a gene: 10. This CDR3 has 15 residues. The CDR3 sequence: CASSLTTGQVYEQYF. CDR3 DNA: TGTGCCAGCAGTCTAACTACGGGACAGGTCTACGAGCAGTACTTC.